These 9 T cell receptor beta chains were sequenced from one sample in a study of T-cell reconstitution after alpha-beta-depleted transplantation in children. The TCRbeta library was prepared with unique molecular identifiers. One entry per CDR3 protein results from TCRdb running MiXCR on the PCR reads. The sample lists some 280,000 distinct CDR3 sequences; around 9.6% were seen once. The input for sequencing was PBMCs from the stem cell graft donor, taken from the stem cell graft. The source is a human donor who donated a stem cell graft to a child with SCID.

This clonotype was detected only a few times. The chain combines TRBV20-1 with TRBJ1-1; the D is unclear. Germline values: CDR1 DFQATT, CDR2 SNEGSKA (reference sequence). CDR3 size: 10 residues. The CDR3 DNA follows: TGCACCATTCCGGGGACTGAAGCTTTCTTT. It is translated as CTIPGTEAFF.

This clonotype was detected a few times. The chain recombines TRBV18 with TRBJ2-1, with 8 nucleotides matching TRBD1. The trim removed 3 bases at V and 4 bases at J, leaving 5 bases unmatched. CDR1 is KGHSH and CDR2 is LQKENI in the germline V gene. The CDR3 sequence is 15 residues long. This chain's CDR3 is CASSPQTGAYNEQFF. Written as DNA, the CDR3 is TGTGCCAGCTCACCTCAGACAGGGGCGTACAATGAGCAGTTCTTC.

This clonotype has only a few counts. The gene calls are TRBV6-1 and TRBJ1-1; 10 positions match TRBD1. The CDR3 covers 15 residues. V lost 6 bases to trimming and J lost 6 bases; unmatched junction nucleotides: 10. Germline loops: CDR1 MNHNS, CDR2 SASEGT. The CDR3 spells CASRLRTGGYSEAFF. The CDR3 DNA follows: TGTGCCAGCAGGCTCAGGACAGGGGGGTACTCTGAAGCTTTCTTT.

This clonotype occurred many times. The gene calls are TRBV12-3 or TRBV12-4 and TRBJ2-7; D not resolved. The CDR3 has 11 residues. Trimming took off 6 bases at V and 6 bases at J, with 9 bases between the two ends. The CDR3 is CASRAVFEQYF. DNA of the CDR3: TGTGCCAGCAGGGCCGTTTTCGAGCAGTACTTC.

This clonotype showed up many times. J is TRBJ2-3 and V is TRBV7-2, with TRBD2 matching 8 bases. CDR1 is SGHTA and CDR2 is FQGNSA in the germline V gene. The CDR3 runs 15 residues. V shed 5 bases, J shed 3 bases, and the junction held 7 bases outside the gene matches. DNA of the CDR3: TGTGCCAGCAGCGTGAGCGGGAGCGGGACAGATACGCAGTATTTT. Amino acids: CASSVSGSGTDTQYF.

This clonotype was counted many times. The chain has TRBV12-3 or TRBV12-4 and TRBJ2-1, with TRBD1 as a possible D gene (6 bases). V was clipped by 0 bases and J by 4 bases, with 7 bases between them. The CDR3 covers 14 residues. The CDR3 DNA reads as TGTGCCAGCAGTTTAGCGCAGGGGTACAATGAGCAGTTCTTC. Its protein product is CASSLAQGYNEQFF.

This clonotype was observed a few times. The chain uses TRBV2 and TRBJ1-3; D may be TRBD1 (6 bases). This CDR3 is built from 17 residues. Trimming stripped 6 bases from V and 0 bases from J, with 18 bases between. Looked up from germline, CDR1 is SNHLY and CDR2 is FYNNEI. CDR3 protein: CASSGTGTTNSGNTIYF. In DNA, the CDR3 is TGTGCCAGCAGCGGCACCGGGACAACCAACTCTGGAAACACCATATATTTT.

V is TRBV3-1 and J is TRBJ2-1; possible D gene TRBD2, 7 bases. This CDR3 comprises 16 residues. Germline assignment: CDR1 LGHDT and CDR2 YNNKEL (reference sequence). V lost 4 bases, J lost 1 base, and 14 bases lay in between. CDR3 protein: CASSLDGGPSYNEQFF. The CDR3 DNA sequence: TGTGCCAGCAGCCTTGACGGGGGGCCATCCTACAATGAGCAGTTCTTC.

The V call is TRBV20-1, the J call TRBJ1-3; 8 bases agree with TRBD1. After removal of 0 bases from V and 4 bases from J, the junction contained 2 bases not matched to a gene. The CDR3 extends over 14 amino acids. Germline-derived CDR1 and CDR2 are DFQATT and SNEGSKA (reference sequence). The CDR3 loop is CSARDWTGGNTIYF. CDR3 sequence (DNA): TGCAGTGCTAGAGATTGGACAGGGGGAAACACCATATATTTT.